These 21 T cell receptor beta chains came from one sample sequenced in a study of neoadjuvant anti-PD-1 for oral cavity cancer. Generated by immunoSEQ multiplex PCR, the TCRdb table keeps only in-frame clones and is missing some. The sample holds 35,000 to 50,000 clones, roughly 77% seen once. Time point reported: after neoadjuvant nivolumab, at surgical resection. The material was PBMCs, obtained after nivolumab (anti-PD-1) treatment. Receptors were obtained from a person aged 35-80 years with oral cavity squamous cell carcinoma.

This clone came up a few times. V gene TRBV27 combines with J gene TRBJ1-5; a possible D gene is TRBD1 (6 bases). The CDR3 is made up of 14 amino acids. V was clipped by 3 bases and J by 2 bases, with 8 bases between them. Germline CDR1 is MNHEY and CDR2 is SMNVEV (reference sequence). The CDR3 DNA sequence: TGTGCCAGCAGTTTCCAGGGGCGCAATCAGCCCCAGCATTTT. It encodes CASSFQGRNQPQHF.

The chain has TRBV7-2 and TRBJ2-4; 7 bases are shared with TRBD2. The CDR3 is made up of 14 amino acids. Germline V gene sequence: CDR1 SGHTA, CDR2 FQGNSA. With 3 bases clipped from V and 4 bases from J, the junction kept 3 bases outside the gene matches. In DNA form, the CDR3 reads TGTGCCAGCAGCTTTGGGGGGGTTAAAAACATTCAGTACTTC. Amino acid sequence: CASSFGGVKNIQYF.

This chain uses TRBV7-8 with TRBJ2-5; D possibly corresponds to TRBD2 (7 bases). V was trimmed by 6 bases and J by 2 bases, leaving 22 bases between them. The CDR3 extends over 17 amino acids. Germline V gene sequence: CDR1 SGHVS, CDR2 FQNEAQ. CDR3 in DNA: TGTGCCAGCAGAAGAAGGTGGCAGGGGCGGGGGCAAGAGACCCAGTACTTC. This translates into CASRRRWQGRGQETQYF.

The V call is TRBV6-5, the J call TRBJ2-7; 7 bases align to TRBD1. Unmatched junction bases numbered 7, after V lost 6 bases and J lost 2 bases. The CDR3 extends over 14 amino acids. Germline V gene data show CDR1 as MNHEY and CDR2 as SVGAGI. This CDR3 reads CASSPGDSTYEQYF. DNA for the CDR3: TGTGCCAGCAGCCCCGGGGACAGTACCTACGAGCAGTACTTC.

The chain combines TRBV9 with TRBJ2-2; 8 nucleotides align to TRBD2. CDR3 length equals 16 residues. Unmatched junction bases numbered 5, after V lost 0 bases and J lost 4 bases. From germline, CDR1 is SGDLS and CDR2 YYNGEE. CDR3 sequence reads: CASSVVVAGITGELFF. The CDR3 DNA sequence: TGTGCCAGCAGCGTAGTGGTAGCGGGGATCACCGGGGAGCTGTTTTTT.

The chain links TRBV29-1 to TRBJ2-2; D uncertain. Looked up from germline, CDR1 is SQVTM and CDR2 is ANQGSEA. V shed 3 bases and J shed 4 bases, with 9 bases lying between them. The CDR3 totals 13 residues. Written as DNA, the CDR3 is TGCAGCGTTGACCCGAAGAGCACCGGGGAGCTGTTTTTT. Protein: CSVDPKSTGELFF.

The chain has TRBV14 and TRBJ1-6; D ambiguous. Germline loops: CDR1 SGHDN, CDR2 FVKESK. CDR3 length: 14 residues. The V end was cut by 0 bases, the J end by 7 bases, with 7 bases between. The CDR3 sequence: CASSQETGNSPLHF. CDR3 in DNA: TGTGCCAGCAGCCAAGAAACGGGAAATTCACCCCTCCACTTT.

This clone was seen more than once but under ten times. The chain is built from TRBV2 and TRBJ2-5; 8 nucleotides agree with TRBD2. V trimming: 11 bases; J trimming: 1 base; junction bases outside the gene matches: 6. Germline assignment: CDR1 SNHLY and CDR2 FYNNEI. The CDR3 sequence is 13 residues long. CDR3 DNA sequence: TGTGCCGGGTCCGGGACTAGCCAAGAGACCCAGTACTTC. As protein: CAGSGTSQETQYF.

The V gene is TRBV6-1, the J gene TRBJ1-5, with D unresolved. CDR1 and CDR2 from the germline V gene are MNHNS and SASEGT. This CDR3 has 14 amino acids. Trimming left V 3 bases short and J 0 bases short, with 6 bases between. The CDR3 nucleotides read TGTGCCAGCAGTGAGGGATATAGCAATCAGCCCCAGCATTTT. Protein: CASSEGYSNQPQHF.

This chain links TRBV30 with TRBJ1-1; D unresolved. The CDR3 extends over 11 amino acids. V was clipped by 5 bases and J by 1 base, with 5 bases between them. Germline lookup yields CDR1 GTSNPN and CDR2 SVGIG (reference sequence). Here the CDR3 DNA reads TGTGCCTGGGCTCCGAACACTGAAGCTTTCTTT. Protein sequence: CAWAPNTEAFF.

The rearrangement joins TRBV7-2 to TRBJ1-4, with 9 bases identical to TRBD1. The CDR3 is made up of 15 amino acids. CDR1 SGHTA and CDR2 FQGNSA come from the germline V gene. V was clipped by 1 base and J by 10 bases; unmatched bases: 7. Here the CDR3 DNA reads TGTGCCAGCAGCTTAGATTTGACAGGGGGAAGAAAACTGTTTTTT. This codes for CASSLDLTGGRKLFF.

This clone was recorded a few times. The chain joins TRBV6-1 to TRBJ2-2; D call uncertain. The CDR3 contains 19 residues. Trimming took off 3 bases at V and 0 bases at J, with 20 bases between the two ends. The V gene's germline CDR1 is MNHNS and CDR2 SASEGT. CDR3 sequence reads: CASSEFAGSRSANTGELFF. The CDR3 coding sequence is TGTGCCAGCAGTGAGTTCGCTGGCAGCAGATCAGCGAACACCGGGGAGCTGTTTTTT.

The rearrangement joins TRBV11-3 to TRBJ2-6; 8 nucleotides align to TRBD1. After removal of 6 bases from V and 2 bases from J, the junction contained 6 bases not matched to a gene. This CDR3 is 16 amino acids long. In germline, CDR1 is SGHNT, CDR2 YENEEA. CDR3 in amino acids: CASSPTGEAGANVLTF. As DNA, the CDR3 is TGTGCCAGCAGTCCGACAGGGGAAGCTGGGGCCAACGTCCTGACTTTC.

This chain links TRBV7-8 with TRBJ2-1; D may correspond to TRBD1 or TRBD2 (6 bases each). This CDR3 is 14 amino acids long. Trimming stripped 0 bases from V and 12 bases from J, with 15 bases between. Germline V gene sequence: CDR1 SGHVS, CDR2 FQNEAQ. CDR3 DNA sequence: TGTGCCAGCAGCTTAGCGGGTGGGGGGCCGGTGCAGTTCTTC. The encoded protein is CASSLAGGGPVQFF.

This clone turned up a few times. This chain connects TRBV10-3 to TRBJ1-6, with D maybe TRBD1 (6 bases). V dropped 3 bases and J dropped 7 bases, with 13 bases sitting between them. Germline values: CDR1 ENHRY, CDR2 SYGVKD. The CDR3 covers 15 residues. The CDR3 region is CAISEVGQGNSPLHF. DNA of the CDR3: TGTGCCATCAGTGAAGTAGGGCAGGGGAATTCACCCCTCCACTTT.

This sequence joins TRBV5-1 and TRBJ2-1; D is unclear. V dropped 0 bases and J dropped 4 bases, with 2 bases sitting between them. Germline assignment: CDR1 SGHRS and CDR2 YFSETQ. The CDR3 totals 12 residues. CDR3: CASSLEYNEQFF. The DNA of the CDR3 is TGCGCCAGCAGCTTGGAATACAATGAGCAGTTCTTC. The full variable domain, in which reference TRBV5-1 and TRBJ2-1 provide the parts outside the CDR3, is KAGVTQTPRYLIKTRGQQVTLSCSPISGHRSVSWYQQTPGQGLQFLFEYFSETQRNKGNFPGRFSGRQFSNSRSEMNVSTLELGDSALYLCASSLEYNEQFFGPGTRLTVL.

The chain couples TRBV5-4 to TRBJ2-7, with 8 bases aligning to TRBD1. V lost 2 bases, J lost 6 bases, and 4 bases stayed unmatched. CDR1 and CDR2 (germline): SGHNT, YYREEE (reference sequence). The CDR3 contains 13 residues. The CDR3 DNA is TGTGCCAGCAGCTTTACAGGGGGACGCGAGCAGTACTTC. Protein sequence: CASSFTGGREQYF.

With regard to this clone: One end of the junction is discordant with germline, which a read error may explain. V usage is TRBV30 and J usage is TRBJ2-7, with 8 nucleotides matching TRBD2. Germline CDR1 is GTSNPN and CDR2 is SVGIG (reference sequence). This CDR3 is 13 amino acids long. Here the CDR3 reads CAWSVIAGYEQCF. CDR3 bases: TGTGCCTGGAGTGTAATAGCGGGATACGAGCAGTGCTTC.

V is TRBV15 and J is TRBJ2-1; no clear D gene. Germline CDR1 reads LNHNV; CDR2 reads YYDKDF (reference sequence). V was trimmed by 2 bases and J by 1 base, leaving 9 bases between them. This CDR3 is built from 15 residues. The CDR3 sequence: CATSRSYGSYNEQFF. The CDR3 DNA sequence: TGTGCCACCAGCAGATCTTACGGTTCCTACAATGAGCAGTTCTTC. Complete variable domain (other parts from reference TRBV15 and TRBJ2-1): DAMVIQNPRYQVTQFGKPVTLSCSQTLNHNVMYWYQQKSSQAPKLLFHYYDKDFNNEADTPDNFQSRRPNTSFCFLDIRSPGLGDTAMYLCATSRSYGSYNEQFFGPGTRLTVL.

This chain uses TRBV27 with TRBJ1-6; the match to TRBD1 covers 8 bases. The CDR3 extends over 20 amino acids. Germline V CDR1 and CDR2: MNHEY, SMNVEV (reference sequence). V was clipped by 5 bases and J by 0 bases; unmatched bases: 15. The CDR3 region has the DNA TGTGCCAGCAGTCTCTCCGGGACAGGAGGGATGAGCTCCTATAATTCACCCCTCCACTTT. Protein sequence: CASSLSGTGGMSSYNSPLHF.

V usage is TRBV6-1 and J usage is TRBJ1-5; D remains ambiguous. Germline V gene lookup returns CDR1 MNHNS and CDR2 SASEGT. V was shortened by 4 bases and J by 0 bases, with 10 bases between the two germline ends. This CDR3 has 15 amino acids. Here the CDR3 DNA reads TGTGCCAGCAGTGGGGATTTTATTAGCAATCAGCCCCAGCATTTT. Amino acid sequence: CASSGDFISNQPQHF.